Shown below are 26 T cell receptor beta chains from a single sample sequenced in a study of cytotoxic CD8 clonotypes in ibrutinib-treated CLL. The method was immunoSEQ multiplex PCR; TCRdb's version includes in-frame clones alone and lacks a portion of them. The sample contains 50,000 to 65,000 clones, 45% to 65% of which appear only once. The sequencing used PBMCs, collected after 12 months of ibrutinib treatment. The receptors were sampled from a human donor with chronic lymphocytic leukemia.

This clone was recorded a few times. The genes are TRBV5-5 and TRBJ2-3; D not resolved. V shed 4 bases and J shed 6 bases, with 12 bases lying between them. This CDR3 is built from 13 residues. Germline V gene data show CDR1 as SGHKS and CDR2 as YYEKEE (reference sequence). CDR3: CASSPPGGDTQYF. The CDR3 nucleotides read TGTGCCAGCAGCCCCCCGGGTGGGGATACGCAGTATTTT.

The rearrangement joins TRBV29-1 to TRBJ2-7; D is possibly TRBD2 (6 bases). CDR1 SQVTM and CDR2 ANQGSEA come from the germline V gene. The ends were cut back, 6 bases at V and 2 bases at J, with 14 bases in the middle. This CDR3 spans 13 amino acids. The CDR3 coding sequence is TGCAGCGTCCAGGCGGGGCGAGCCTACGAGCAGTACTTC. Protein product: CSVQAGRAYEQYF.

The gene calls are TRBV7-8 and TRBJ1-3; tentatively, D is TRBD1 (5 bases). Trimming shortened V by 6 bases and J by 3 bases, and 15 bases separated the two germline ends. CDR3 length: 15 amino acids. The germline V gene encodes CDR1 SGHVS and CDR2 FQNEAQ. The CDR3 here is CASRHGRVFGNTIYF. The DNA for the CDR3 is TGTGCCAGCAGGCACGGCAGGGTCTTTGGAAACACCATATATTTT.

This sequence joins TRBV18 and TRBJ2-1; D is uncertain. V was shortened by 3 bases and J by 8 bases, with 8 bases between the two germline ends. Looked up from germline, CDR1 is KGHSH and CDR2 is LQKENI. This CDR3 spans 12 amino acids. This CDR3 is CASSPVAYEQFF. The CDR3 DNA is TGTGCCAGCTCACCGGTAGCTTATGAGCAGTTCTTC.

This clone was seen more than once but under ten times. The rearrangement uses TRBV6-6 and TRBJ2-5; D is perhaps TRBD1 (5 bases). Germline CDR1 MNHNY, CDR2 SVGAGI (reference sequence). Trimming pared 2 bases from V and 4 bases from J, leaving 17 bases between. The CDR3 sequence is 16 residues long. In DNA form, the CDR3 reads TGTGCCAGCAGTTACCTTCCAGGGTGGATATCAGAGACCCAGTACTTC. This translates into CASSYLPGWISETQYF.

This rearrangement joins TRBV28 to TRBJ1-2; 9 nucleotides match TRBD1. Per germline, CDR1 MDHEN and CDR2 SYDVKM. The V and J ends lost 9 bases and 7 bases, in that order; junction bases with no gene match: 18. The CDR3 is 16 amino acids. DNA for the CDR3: TGTGCCAGTGGGACAGGGAATCTCCCTCTCTCGGGTGGCTACACCTTC. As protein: CASGTGNLPLSGGYTF.

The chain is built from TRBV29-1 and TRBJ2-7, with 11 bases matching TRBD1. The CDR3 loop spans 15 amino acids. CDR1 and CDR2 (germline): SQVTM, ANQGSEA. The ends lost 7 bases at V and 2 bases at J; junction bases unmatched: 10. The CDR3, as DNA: TGCAGCGCCCTATGGGGGACAGGGGGGGCCTACGAGCAGTACTTC. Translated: CSALWGTGGAYEQYF.

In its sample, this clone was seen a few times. In DNA form, the CDR3 reads TGTGCCAGCAGTTTAGGGTCAGGGGGACATGGCTACACCTTC. Protein: CASSLGSGGHGYTF. The rearrangement links TRBV27 to TRBJ1-2, with 7 nucleotides matching TRBD1. The V gene end was trimmed by 2 bases and the J gene end by 6 bases; junction bases not matched to a gene: 6. The V gene's germline CDR1 is MNHEY and CDR2 SMNVEV (reference sequence). The CDR3 extends over 14 amino acids.

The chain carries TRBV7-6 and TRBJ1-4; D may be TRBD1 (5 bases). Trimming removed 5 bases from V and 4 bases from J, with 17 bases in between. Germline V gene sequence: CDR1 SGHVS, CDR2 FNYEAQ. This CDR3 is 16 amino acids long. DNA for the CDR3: TGTGCCAGCAGCCCCAGGGCGGGGTTTGGTAATGAAAAACTGTTTTTT. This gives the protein CASSPRAGFGNEKLFF. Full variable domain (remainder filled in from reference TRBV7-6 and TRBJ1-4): GAGVSQSPRYKVTKRGQDVALRCDPISGHVSLYWYRQALGQGPEFLTYFNYEAQQDKSGLPNDRFSAERPEGSISTLTIQRTEQRDSAMYRCASSPRAGFGNEKLFFGSGTQLSVL.

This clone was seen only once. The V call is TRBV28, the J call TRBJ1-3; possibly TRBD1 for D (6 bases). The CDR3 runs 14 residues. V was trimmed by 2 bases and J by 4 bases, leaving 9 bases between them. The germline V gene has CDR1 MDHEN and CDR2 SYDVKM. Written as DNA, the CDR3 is TGTGCCAGCAGTTTACGGGGGGCAGGAAACACCATATATTTT. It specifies CASSLRGAGNTIYF.

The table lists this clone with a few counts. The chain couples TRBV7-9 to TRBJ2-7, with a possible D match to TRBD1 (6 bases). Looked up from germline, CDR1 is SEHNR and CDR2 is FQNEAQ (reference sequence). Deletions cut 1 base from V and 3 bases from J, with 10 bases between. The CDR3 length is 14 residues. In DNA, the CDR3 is TGTGCCAGCAGCTTAGGTTCGACAGGCTACGAGCAGTACTTC. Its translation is CASSLGSTGYEQYF.

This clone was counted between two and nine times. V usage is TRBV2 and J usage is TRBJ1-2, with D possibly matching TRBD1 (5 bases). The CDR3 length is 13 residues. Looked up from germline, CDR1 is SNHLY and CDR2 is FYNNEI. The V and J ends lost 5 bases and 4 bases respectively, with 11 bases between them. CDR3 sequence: CASSFRQTYGYTF. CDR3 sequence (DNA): TGTGCCAGCAGTTTCCGACAGACCTATGGCTACACCTTC. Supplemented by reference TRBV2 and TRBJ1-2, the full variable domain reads EPEVTQTPSHQVTQMGQEVILRCVPISNHLYFYWYRQILGQKVEFLVSFYNNEISEKSEIFDDQFSVERPDGSNFTLKIRSTKLEDSAMYFCASSFRQTYGYTFGSGTRLTVV.

The CDR3 DNA is TGTGCCAGTAGTATATCCCCTAGCGGGCCCTACAATGAGCAGTTCTTC. This translates into CASSISPSGPYNEQFF. The genes are TRBV19 and TRBJ2-1, with TRBD2 matching 8 bases. The CDR3 extends over 16 amino acids. CDR1 and CDR2 from the germline V gene are LNHDA and SQIVND (reference sequence). V lost 2 bases and J lost 2; bases outside the gene matches: 5.

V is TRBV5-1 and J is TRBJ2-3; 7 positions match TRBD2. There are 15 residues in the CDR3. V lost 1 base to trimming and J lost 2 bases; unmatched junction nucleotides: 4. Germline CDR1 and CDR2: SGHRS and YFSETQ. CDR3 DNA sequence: TGCGCCAGCAGCTTGAGCGGGATTGACACAGATACGCAGTATTTT. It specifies CASSLSGIDTDTQYF.

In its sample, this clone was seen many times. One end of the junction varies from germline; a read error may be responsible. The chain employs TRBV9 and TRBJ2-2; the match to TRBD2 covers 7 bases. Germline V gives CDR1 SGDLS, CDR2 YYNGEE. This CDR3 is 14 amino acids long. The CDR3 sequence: CASSVAQGTGGLFF. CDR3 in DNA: TGTGCCAGCAGCGTAGCCCAGGGTACGGGGGGGCTGTTTTTT.

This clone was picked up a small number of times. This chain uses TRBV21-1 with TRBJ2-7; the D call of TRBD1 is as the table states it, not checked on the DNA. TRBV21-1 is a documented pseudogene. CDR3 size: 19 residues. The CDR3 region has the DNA TGTGCCAGCATCAGACGTCCGGGACAGGGGAATCAGAGCTCCTACGAGCAGTACGTC. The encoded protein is CASIRRPGQGNQSSYEQYV.

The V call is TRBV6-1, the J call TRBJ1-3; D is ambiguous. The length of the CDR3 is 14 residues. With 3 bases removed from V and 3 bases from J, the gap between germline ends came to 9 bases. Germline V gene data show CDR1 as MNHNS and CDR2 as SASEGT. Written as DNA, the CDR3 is TGTGCCAGCAGTGATGGAGGTCGTGGAAACACCATATATTTT. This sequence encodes CASSDGGRGNTIYF.

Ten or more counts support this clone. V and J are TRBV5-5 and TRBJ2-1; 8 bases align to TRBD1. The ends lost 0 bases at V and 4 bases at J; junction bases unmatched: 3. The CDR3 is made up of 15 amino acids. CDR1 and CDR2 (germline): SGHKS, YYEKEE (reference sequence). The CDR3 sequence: CASSLVGQGYNEQFF. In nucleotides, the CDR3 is TGTGCCAGCAGCTTGGTAGGACAGGGATACAATGAGCAGTTCTTC. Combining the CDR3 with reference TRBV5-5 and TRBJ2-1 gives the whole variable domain DAGVTQSPTHLIKTRGQQVTLRCSPISGHKSVSWYQQVLGQGPQFIFQYYEKEERGRGNFPDRFSARQFPNYSSELNVNALLLGDSALYLCASSLVGQGYNEQFFGPGTRLTVL.

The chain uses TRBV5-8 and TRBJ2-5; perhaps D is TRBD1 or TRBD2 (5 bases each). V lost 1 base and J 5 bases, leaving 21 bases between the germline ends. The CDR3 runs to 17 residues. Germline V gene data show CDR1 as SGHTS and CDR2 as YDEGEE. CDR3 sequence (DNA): TGTGCCAGCAGCTTGAATCTGGGGACGCTCTCCACGGAGACCCAGTACTTC. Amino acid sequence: CASSLNLGTLSTETQYF.

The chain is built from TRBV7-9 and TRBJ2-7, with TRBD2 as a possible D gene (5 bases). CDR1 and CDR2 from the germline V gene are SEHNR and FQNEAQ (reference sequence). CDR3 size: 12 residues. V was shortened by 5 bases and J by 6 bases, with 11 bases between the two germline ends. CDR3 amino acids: CASSNGLSEQYF. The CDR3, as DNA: TGTGCCAGCAGCAACGGACTTTCCGAGCAGTACTTC.

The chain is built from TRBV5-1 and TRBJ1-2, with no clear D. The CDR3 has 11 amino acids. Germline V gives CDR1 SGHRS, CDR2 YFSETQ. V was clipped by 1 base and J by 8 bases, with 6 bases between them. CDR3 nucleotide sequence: TGCGCCAGCAGCTTGCGTGGAGGCTACACCTTC. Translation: CASSLRGGYTF. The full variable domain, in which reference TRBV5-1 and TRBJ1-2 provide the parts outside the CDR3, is KAGVTQTPRYLIKTRGQQVTLSCSPISGHRSVSWYQQTPGQGLQFLFEYFSETQRNKGNFPGRFSGRQFSNSRSEMNVSTLELGDSALYLCASSLRGGYTFGSGTRLTVV.

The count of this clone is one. The CDR3 sequence is CASSLWGDVNLQETQYF. CDR3 DNA sequence: TGTGCCAGCAGCCTCTGGGGGGACGTTAACCTTCAAGAGACCCAGTACTTC. This chain connects TRBV14 to TRBJ2-5; TRBD2 is a possible D gene (6 bases). The length of the CDR3 is 17 residues. Germline CDR1 SGHDN, CDR2 FVKESK. Trimming took off 4 bases at V and 2 bases at J, with 20 bases between the two ends.

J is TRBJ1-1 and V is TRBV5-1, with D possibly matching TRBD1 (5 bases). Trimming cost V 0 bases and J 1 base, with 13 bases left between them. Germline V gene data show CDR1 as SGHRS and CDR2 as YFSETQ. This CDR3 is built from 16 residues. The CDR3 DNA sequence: TGCGCCAGCAGCTTGGGGCAGAGGGGTCCGAACACTGAAGCTTTCTTT. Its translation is CASSLGQRGPNTEAFF.

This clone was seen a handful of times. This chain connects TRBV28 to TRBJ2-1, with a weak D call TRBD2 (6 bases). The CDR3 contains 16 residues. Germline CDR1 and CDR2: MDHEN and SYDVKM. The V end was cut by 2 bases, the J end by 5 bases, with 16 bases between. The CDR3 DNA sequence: TGTGCCAGCAGTTTAAGGGGTGCGGGACCCAACAATGAGCAGTTCTTC. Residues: CASSLRGAGPNNEQFF.

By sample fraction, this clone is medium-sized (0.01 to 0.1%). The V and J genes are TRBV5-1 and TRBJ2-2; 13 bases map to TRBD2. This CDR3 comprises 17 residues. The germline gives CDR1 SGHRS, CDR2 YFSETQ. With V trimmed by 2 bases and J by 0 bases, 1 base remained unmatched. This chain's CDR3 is CASSLLAGGTNTGELFF. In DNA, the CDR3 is TGCGCCAGCAGCTTACTAGCGGGAGGGACGAACACCGGGGAGCTGTTTTTT.

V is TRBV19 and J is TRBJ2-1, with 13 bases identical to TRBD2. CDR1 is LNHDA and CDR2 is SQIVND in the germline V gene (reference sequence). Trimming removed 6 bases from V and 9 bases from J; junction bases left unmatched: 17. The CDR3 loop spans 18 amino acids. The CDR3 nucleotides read TGTGCCAGTAGCCCCGGACTAGCGGGGGTCGGGTGGCAGGTTGAGCAGTTCTTC. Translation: CASSPGLAGVGWQVEQFF. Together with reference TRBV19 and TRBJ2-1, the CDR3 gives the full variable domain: DGGITQSPKYLFRKEGQNVTLSCEQNLNHDAMYWYRQDPGQGLRLIYYSQIVNDFQKGDIAEGYSVSREKKESFPLTVTSAQKNPTAFYLCASSPGLAGVGWQVEQFFGPGTRLTVL.